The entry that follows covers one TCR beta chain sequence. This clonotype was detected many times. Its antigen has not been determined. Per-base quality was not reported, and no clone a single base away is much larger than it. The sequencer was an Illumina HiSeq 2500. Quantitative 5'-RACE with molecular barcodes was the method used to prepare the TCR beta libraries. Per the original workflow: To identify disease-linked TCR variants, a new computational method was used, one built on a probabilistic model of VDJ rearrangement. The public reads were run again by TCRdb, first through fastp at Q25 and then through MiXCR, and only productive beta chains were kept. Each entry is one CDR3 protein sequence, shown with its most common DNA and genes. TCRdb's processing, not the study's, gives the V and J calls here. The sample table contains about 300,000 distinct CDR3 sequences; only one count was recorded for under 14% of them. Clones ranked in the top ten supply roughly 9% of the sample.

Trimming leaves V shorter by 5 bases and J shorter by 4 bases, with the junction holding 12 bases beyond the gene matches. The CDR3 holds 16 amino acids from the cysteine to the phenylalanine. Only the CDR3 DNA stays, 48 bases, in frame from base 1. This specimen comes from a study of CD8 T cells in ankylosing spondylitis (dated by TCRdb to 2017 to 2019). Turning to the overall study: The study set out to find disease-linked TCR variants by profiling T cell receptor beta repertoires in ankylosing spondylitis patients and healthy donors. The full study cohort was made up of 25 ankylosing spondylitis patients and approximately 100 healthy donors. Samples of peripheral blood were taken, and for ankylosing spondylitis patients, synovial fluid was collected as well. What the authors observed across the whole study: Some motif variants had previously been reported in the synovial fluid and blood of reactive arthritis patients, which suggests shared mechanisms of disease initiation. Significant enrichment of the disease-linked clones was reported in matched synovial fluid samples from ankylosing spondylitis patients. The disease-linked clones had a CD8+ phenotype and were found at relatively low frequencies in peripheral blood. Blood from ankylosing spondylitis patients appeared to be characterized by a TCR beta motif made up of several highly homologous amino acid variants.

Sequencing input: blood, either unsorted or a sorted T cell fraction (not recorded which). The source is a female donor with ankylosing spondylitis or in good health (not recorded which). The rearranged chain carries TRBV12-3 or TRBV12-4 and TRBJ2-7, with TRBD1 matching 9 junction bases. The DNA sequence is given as TGTGCCAGCAGTCGACCGTCCGGGACAGGGAATTACGAGCAGTACTTC. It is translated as CASSRPSGTGNYEQYF.